This T cell receptor (beta chain) was obtained from a study of spatial heterogeneity in lung cancer. Study in general: Counts of TCR transcripts in tumor regions correlated strongly with a T cell module score (derived from matched bulk RNA-seq).

TCRdb analysed the 5' RACE reads with MiXCR anew, one entry per CDR3 protein. The table includes around 16,000 distinct CDR3 sequences, 6.8% detected once. Trimming at V came to 6 bases and at J to 2 bases, leaving 14 bases not matched to a gene. The CDR3 extends over 17 amino acids. Per germline, CDR1 SEHNR and CDR2 FQNEAQ (reference sequence). The time point denotes: sample taken at primary tumor resection. Whole-study findings and limits: Expanded alpha and beta TCR counts within tumors tracked tumor mutation counts.

This clonotype was observed a few times. As yet, its antigen is unknown. The sample consisted of lung tumor tissue, taken at surgery. V is TRBV7-9 and J is TRBJ2-3; TRBD1 aligns across 7 bases. The receptor was isolated from a female donor with early-stage non-small cell lung cancer. The CDR3 sequence is CASSPGIGDSATDTQYF. The CDR3 bases are TGTGCCAGCAGTCCGGGCATAGGGGACAGCGCCACAGATACGCAGTATTTT. Full variable domain (missing parts from reference TRBV7-9 and TRBJ2-3): DTGVSQNPRHKITKRGQNVTFRCDPISEHNRLYWYRQTLGQGPEFLTYFQNEAQLEKSRLLSDRFSAERPKGSFSTLEIQRTEQGDSAMYLCASSPGIGDSATDTQYFGPGTRLTVL.